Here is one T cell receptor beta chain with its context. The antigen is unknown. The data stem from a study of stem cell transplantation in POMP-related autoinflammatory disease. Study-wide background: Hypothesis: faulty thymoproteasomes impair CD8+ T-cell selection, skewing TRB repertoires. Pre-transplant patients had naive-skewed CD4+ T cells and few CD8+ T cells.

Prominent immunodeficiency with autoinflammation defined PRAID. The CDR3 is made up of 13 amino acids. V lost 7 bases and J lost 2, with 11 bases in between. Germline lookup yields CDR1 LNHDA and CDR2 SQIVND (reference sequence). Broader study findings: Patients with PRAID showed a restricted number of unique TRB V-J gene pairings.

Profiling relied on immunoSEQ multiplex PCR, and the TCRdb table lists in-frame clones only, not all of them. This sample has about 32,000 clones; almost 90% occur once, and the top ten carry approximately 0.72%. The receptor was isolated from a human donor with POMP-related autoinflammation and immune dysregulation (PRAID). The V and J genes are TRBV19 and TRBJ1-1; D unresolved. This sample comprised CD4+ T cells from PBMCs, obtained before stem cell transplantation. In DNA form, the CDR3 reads TGTGCCAGTAAGGTCGGAGCCAACACTGAAGCTTTCTTT. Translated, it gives CASKVGANTEAFF.